This T cell receptor (beta chain) is from a study of CD8 T cells in ankylosing spondylitis. Study-wide findings and caveats: Eight highly homologous variants formed a TCR beta motif that appeared characteristic of ankylosing spondylitis blood. Significantly higher representation of disease-linked clones was reported for matched ankylosing spondylitis synovial fluid.

Details on this clonotype: The antigen is not known.

A quantitative 5'-RACE method, one with molecular barcodes, was used to make TCR beta libraries. TCRdb passed the 5' RACE reads through MiXCR, listing each CDR3 protein once. This table holds approximately 140,000 distinct CDR3 sequences, roughly 8% found once. The TCR sequence derives from a male donor with ankylosing spondylitis. The sample was synovial fluid, either unsorted or a sorted T cell fraction (not recorded which).

The CDR3 DNA sequence: TGTGCCAGCAGCGTAGGGCTGGGACAGGGTGGAGGCTACACCTTC. Its protein is CASSVGLGQGGGYTF. The chain uses TRBV9 and TRBJ1-2; 9 positions agree with TRBD1. CDR3 length equals 15 residues. Germline CDR1 is SGDLS and CDR2 is YYNGEE. J lost 8 bases, V lost 0 bases, and 8 bases had no gene match. The variable domain in full, with the rest retrieved from reference TRBV9 and TRBJ1-2, is DSGVTQTPKHLITATGQRVTLRCSPRSGDLSVYWYQQSLDQGLQFLIQYYNGEERAKGNILERFSAQQFPDLHSELNLSSLELGDSALYFCASSVGLGQGGGYTFGSGTRLTVV.